A selection of T cell receptor beta chains follows, all from one sample in a study of blood T cell repertoires in COVID-19. The data were produced by immunoSEQ multiplex PCR, yet TCRdb's version contains in-frame clones alone and is incomplete. The sample yields 110,000 or so clones, roughly 89% seen once. Sequencing was done on a sample of peripheral blood. The receptors stem from a woman aged 45-65 years with acute or convalescent COVID-19. The CDR3 runs from the conserved cysteine through the conserved F or W. The D gene is left open where the match is weak. Some rows mark clone size as missing; the rest say once, few, many or name a class of expanded clone.

clone size: .; V gene: TRBV18; J gene: TRBJ2-2; D gene: TRBD1; CDR3 protein: CASTRDRDTGELFF; CDR3 DNA: TGTGCCAGTACCCGGGACAGGGATACCGGGGAGCTGTTTTTT
clone size: .; V gene: TRBV19; J gene: TRBJ2-1; D gene: .; CDR3 protein: CASSIDGQGGPGGPYNEQFF; CDR3 DNA: TGTGCCAGTAGTATAGATGGCCAGGGGGGCCCGGGGGGGCCCTACAATGAGCAGTTCTTC
clone size: .; V gene: TRBV7-2; J gene: TRBJ2-2; D gene: .; CDR3 protein: CASSLDPGGATRMVFF; CDR3 DNA: TGTGCCAGCAGCTTAGACCCTGGGGGGGCTACCCGGATGGTGTTTTTT
clone size: few; V gene: TRBV29-1; J gene: TRBJ1-1; D gene: .; CDR3 protein: CSVATGPTLNTEAFF; CDR3 DNA: TGCAGCGTGGCGACAGGCCCTACCCTGAACACTGAAGCTTTCTTT
clone size: .; V gene: TRBV4-1; J gene: TRBJ1-2; D gene: .; CDR3 protein: CASSQDGGFQGIRGYTF; CDR3 DNA: TGCGCCAGCAGCCAAGACGGGGGGTTCCAGGGGATTCGTGGCTACACCTTC
clone size: .; V gene: TRBV5-1; J gene: TRBJ2-1; D gene: TRBD2; CDR3 protein: CASSLASGGFHNEQFF; CDR3 DNA: TGCGCCAGCAGCCTTGCTAGCGGGGGGTTCCACAATGAGCAGTTCTTC
clone size: .; V gene: TRBV19; J gene: TRBJ2-3; D gene: TRBD2; CDR3 protein: CASSTAGTSGRITDTQYF; CDR3 DNA: TGTGCCAGTAGTACCGCCGGGACTAGCGGGAGGATAACGGATACGCAGTATTTT
clone size: .; V gene: TRBV29-1; J gene: TRBJ1-2; D gene: .; CDR3 protein: CSVHREGYGYTF; CDR3 DNA: TGCAGCGTTCACAGGGAAGGGTATGGCTACACCTTC
clone size: .; V gene: TRBV27; J gene: TRBJ2-7; D gene: TRBD2; CDR3 protein: CASSLSGDDFAQYF; CDR3 DNA: TGTGCCAGCAGTCTTAGCGGGGACGATTTCGCGCAGTACTTC
clone size: .; V gene: TRBV9; J gene: TRBJ1-2; D gene: TRBD1; CDR3 protein: CASSPRDRENYGYTF; CDR3 DNA: TGTGCCAGCAGCCCCCGGGACAGGGAGAACTATGGCTACACCTTC
clone size: .; V gene: TRBV2; J gene: TRBJ1-1; D gene: TRBD1; CDR3 protein: CASSLDRGRVSEAFF; CDR3 DNA: TGTGCCAGCAGCCTAGACAGGGGGCGCGTGAGTGAAGCTTTCTTT
clone size: .; V gene: TRBV2; J gene: TRBJ2-2; D gene: TRBD2; CDR3 protein: CASRGLAGVPGELFF; CDR3 DNA: TGTGCCAGCCGGGGCCTAGCGGGAGTGCCCGGGGAGCTGTTTTTT
clone size: .; V gene: TRBV18; J gene: TRBJ1-4; D gene: .; CDR3 protein: CASFPSAGVSTNEKLFF; CDR3 DNA: TGTGCCAGCTTCCCGTCGGCAGGGGTTTCAACTAATGAAAAACTGTTTTTT
clone size: few; V gene: TRBV6-5; J gene: TRBJ1-6; D gene: .; CDR3 protein: CATIVGMENSPLHF; CDR3 DNA: TGTGCCACCATAGTCGGGATGGAGAATTCACCCCTCCACTTT
clone size: once; V gene: TRBV6-2/TRBV6-3; J gene: TRBJ1-2; D gene: TRBD1; CDR3 protein: CASSSTGAYGYTF; CDR3 DNA: TGTGCCAGCAGTTCAACAGGGGCCTATGGCTACACCTTC
clone size: .; V gene: TRBV16; J gene: TRBJ1-1; D gene: .; CDR3 protein: CASSPGTNTEAFF; CDR3 DNA: TGTGCCAGCAGCCCAGGGACTAACACTGAAGCTTTCTTT
clone size: once; V gene: TRBV24-1; J gene: TRBJ1-2; D gene: TRBD1; CDR3 protein: CATSDFGDRPTFTF; CDR3 DNA: TGTGCCACCAGTGATTTTGGGGACAGGCCCACCTTTACCTTC
clone size: once; V gene: TRBV4-1; J gene: TRBJ1-5; D gene: .; CDR3 protein: CASSQGRASNQPQHF; CDR3 DNA: TGCGCCAGCAGCCAAGGCAGGGCGAGCAATCAGCCCCAGCATTTT
clone size: .; V gene: TRBV6-6; J gene: TRBJ1-2; D gene: .; CDR3 protein: CASLKGGPDGYTF; CDR3 DNA: TGTGCCAGCTTAAAGGGGGGGCCCGATGGCTACACCTTC
clone size: .; V gene: TRBV5-1; J gene: TRBJ2-7; D gene: TRBD2; CDR3 protein: CASRWEGTYEQYF; CDR3 DNA: TGCGCCAGCAGGTGGGAGGGGACCTACGAGCAGTACTTC
clone size: .; V gene: TRBV12-3/TRBV12-4; J gene: TRBJ1-1; D gene: .; CDR3 protein: CASSFGDLTEAFF; CDR3 DNA: TGTGCCAGCAGTTTCGGTGATCTCACTGAAGCTTTCTTT
clone size: few; V gene: TRBV4-1; J gene: TRBJ1-6; D gene: TRBD1; CDR3 protein: CASSQGQSYNSPLHF; CDR3 DNA: TGCGCCAGCAGCCAGGGACAGAGCTATAATTCACCCCTCCACTTT
clone size: .; V gene: TRBV19; J gene: TRBJ1-2; D gene: .; CDR3 protein: CASSEPGGNGYTF; CDR3 DNA: TGTGCCAGTAGTGAACCGGGGGGGAATGGCTACACCTTC
clone size: once; V gene: TRBV6-5; J gene: TRBJ2-7; D gene: TRBD2; CDR3 protein: CASRNPTSANYEQYF; CDR3 DNA: TGTGCCAGCAGAAACCCGACTAGCGCAAACTACGAGCAGTACTTC
clone size: .; V gene: TRBV12-3/TRBV12-4; J gene: TRBJ2-3; D gene: .; CDR3 protein: CASSALAGTTQYF; CDR3 DNA: TGTGCCAGCAGTGCATTGGCGGGAACTACGCAGTATTTT
clone size: .; V gene: TRBV18; J gene: TRBJ1-5; D gene: .; CDR3 protein: CASSPTGGADQPQHF; CDR3 DNA: TGTGCCAGCTCACCCACGGGGGGGGCCGATCAGCCCCAGCATTTT
clone size: .; V gene: TRBV6-5; J gene: TRBJ2-5; D gene: TRBD2; CDR3 protein: CASRAGGVETQYF; CDR3 DNA: TGTGCCAGCAGGGCGGGAGGGGTGGAGACCCAGTACTTC
clone size: .; V gene: TRBV3-1/TRBV3-2; J gene: TRBJ2-2; D gene: TRBD2; CDR3 protein: CASSQRGLAESGELFF; CDR3 DNA: TGTGCCAGCAGCCAGAGGGGACTAGCGGAATCCGGGGAGCTGTTTTTT
clone size: .; V gene: TRBV18; J gene: TRBJ1-6; D gene: .; CDR3 protein: CASSLDRPAGGSPLHF; CDR3 DNA: TGTGCCAGCTCACTAGATAGACCCGCTGGAGGTTCACCCCTCCACTTT
clone size: .; V gene: TRBV7-2; J gene: TRBJ1-1; D gene: TRBD1; CDR3 protein: CASSLAGQGPDEAFF; CDR3 DNA: TGTGCCAGCAGCTTAGCGGGACAGGGGCCCGACGAAGCTTTCTTT
clone size: .; V gene: TRBV10-2; J gene: TRBJ2-7; D gene: TRBD2; CDR3 protein: CASTAYSSGGLYEQYF; CDR3 DNA: TGCGCCAGCACCGCGTACTCTAGCGGGGGCCTTTACGAGCAGTACTTC
clone size: once; V gene: TRBV11-2; J gene: TRBJ2-2; D gene: .; CDR3 protein: CASSLAFSGELFF; CDR3 DNA: TGTGCCAGCAGCTTAGCTTTCTCCGGGGAGCTGTTTTTT
clone size: .; V gene: TRBV5-5; J gene: TRBJ2-3; D gene: .; CDR3 protein: CASSLPLDTQYF; CDR3 DNA: TGTGCCAGCAGCCTCCCTTTGGATACGCAGTATTTT
clone size: .; V gene: TRBV30; J gene: TRBJ1-1; D gene: .; CDR3 protein: CAWSLTAGDTEAFF; CDR3 DNA: TGTGCCTGGAGTCTGACGGCGGGAGACACTGAAGCTTTCTTT
clone size: .; V gene: TRBV19; J gene: TRBJ1-5; D gene: TRBD1; CDR3 protein: CASSIGQGARNQPQHF; CDR3 DNA: TGTGCCAGTAGTATAGGCCAGGGGGCTCGGAATCAGCCCCAGCATTTT
clone size: .; V gene: TRBV12-5; J gene: TRBJ2-1; D gene: .; CDR3 protein: CASGLGLEGVWEQFF; CDR3 DNA: TGTGCTAGTGGTTTGGGACTAGAGGGAGTTTGGGAGCAGTTCTTC
clone size: .; V gene: TRBV11-2; J gene: TRBJ1-2; D gene: .; CDR3 protein: CASSLDPVGGWGNYGYTF; CDR3 DNA: TGTGCCAGCAGCTTAGATCCCGTTGGAGGTTGGGGTAACTATGGCTACACCTTC
clone size: .; V gene: TRBV10-3; J gene: TRBJ1-2; D gene: .; CDR3 protein: CAISEGLMNGYTF; CDR3 DNA: TGTGCCATCAGTGAGGGCTTGATGAATGGCTACACCTTC
clone size: .; V gene: TRBV12-5; J gene: TRBJ2-1; D gene: .; CDR3 protein: CASQKGRNEQFF; CDR3 DNA: TGTGCTAGCCAAAAAGGCAGGAATGAGCAGTTCTTC
clone size: .; V gene: TRBV27; J gene: TRBJ1-1; D gene: .; CDR3 protein: CASSFSPGNTEAFF; CDR3 DNA: TGTGCCAGCAGTTTTTCCCCGGGGAACACTGAAGCTTTCTTT
clone size: .; V gene: TRBV7-3; J gene: TRBJ2-3; D gene: TRBD2; CDR3 protein: CASSLRGTSGGSTDTQYF; CDR3 DNA: TGTGCCAGCAGCTTAAGGGGGACTAGCGGGGGCAGCACAGATACGCAGTATTTT
clone size: .; V gene: TRBV7-2; J gene: TRBJ1-5; D gene: TRBD1; CDR3 protein: CASSLGTGVGQPQHF; CDR3 DNA: TGTGCCAGCAGCTTAGGGACAGGGGTCGGACAGCCCCAGCATTTT
clone size: .; V gene: TRBV20-1; J gene: TRBJ1-2; D gene: .; CDR3 protein: CSASQPGVAGGYTF; CDR3 DNA: TGCAGTGCTAGTCAGCCCGGGGTGGCGGGAGGCTACACCTTC
clone size: .; V gene: TRBV5-1; J gene: TRBJ1-1; D gene: TRBD1; CDR3 protein: CASSFDRGFTEAFF; CDR3 DNA: TGCGCCAGCAGCTTCGACAGGGGTTTTACTGAAGCTTTCTTT
clone size: .; V gene: TRBV6-2/TRBV6-3; J gene: TRBJ2-1; D gene: .; CDR3 protein: CASSYSKARVAYNEQFF; CDR3 DNA: TGTGCCAGCAGTTACTCTAAGGCGAGGGTAGCCTACAATGAGCAGTTCTTC
clone size: .; V gene: TRBV21-1; J gene: TRBJ1-6; D gene: .; CDR3 protein: CASSKNRLPPLHF; CDR3 DNA: TGTGCCAGCAGCAAAAACAGGTTACCACCCCTCCACTTT
clone size: .; V gene: TRBV29-1; J gene: TRBJ2-7; D gene: .; CDR3 protein: CSVEIGSGLREQYF; CDR3 DNA: TGCAGCGTTGAGATTGGTTCAGGCCTTAGGGAGCAGTACTTC
clone size: .; V gene: TRBV15; J gene: TRBJ1-5; D gene: .; CDR3 protein: CATSRDKTGGNQPQHF; CDR3 DNA: TGTGCCACCAGCAGAGATAAAACAGGAGGCAATCAGCCCCAGCATTTT
clone size: .; V gene: TRBV7-9; J gene: TRBJ2-7; D gene: .; CDR3 protein: CASSVDTSYEQYF; CDR3 DNA: TGTGCCAGCAGCGTCGACACCTCCTACGAGCAGTACTTC
clone size: .; V gene: TRBV6-2/TRBV6-3; J gene: TRBJ1-1; D gene: .; CDR3 protein: CASRPGGGRDTEAFF; CDR3 DNA: TGTGCCAGCAGACCTGGCGGGGGAAGGGACACTGAAGCTTTCTTT
clone size: once; V gene: TRBV12-3/TRBV12-4; J gene: TRBJ2-7; D gene: .; CDR3 protein: CASSSGLDEQYF; CDR3 DNA: TGTGCCAGCAGTTCAGGTCTCGACGAGCAGTACTTC
clone size: .; V gene: TRBV7-2; J gene: TRBJ1-5; D gene: .; CDR3 protein: CASSLAQGPQHF; CDR3 DNA: TGTGCCAGCAGCTTAGCGCAGGGGCCCCAGCATTTT
clone size: .; V gene: TRBV2; J gene: TRBJ1-2; D gene: TRBD1; CDR3 protein: CASSEIGQGGYTF; CDR3 DNA: TGTGCCAGCAGTGAGATCGGACAGGGCGGCTACACCTTC
clone size: .; V gene: TRBV3-1/TRBV3-2; J gene: TRBJ2-1; D gene: .; CDR3 protein: CASSPHGGYNEQFF; CDR3 DNA: TGTGCCAGCAGCCCCCACGGGGGTTACAATGAGCAGTTCTTC
clone size: few; V gene: TRBV7-2; J gene: TRBJ2-7; D gene: TRBD1; CDR3 protein: CASSSRDRAYEQYF; CDR3 DNA: TGTGCCAGCAGCTCCCGGGACAGGGCTTACGAGCAGTACTTC